This T cell receptor (beta chain) was found in a study of PD-L1 blockade in urothelial cancer (dated by TCRdb to 2016 to 2017). For the study in its entirety: All patients started therapy in about 2014 and received atezolizumab 1,200 mg intravenously every 3 weeks. About 90% of the roughly 30 patients were identified as males with urothelial cancer of bladder origin, and a prior smoking history was reported by 18 of 29 patients. Patients had an ECOG performance status of 0 or 1 and had received between 0 and 3 prior chemotherapy regimens. Blood samples were analyzed 3 weeks after the start of treatment (second dose) and 6 weeks after the start of treatment. Blood samples yielded a median of about 150,000 T cells and approximately 83,000 unique TCRs, with median clonality approximately 0.08. Somatic, immune and clinical correlates of response to PD-L1 blockade with atezolizumab in urothelial cancer were the focus of an exploratory multi-omic analysis. Pretreatment tumor samples and matched peripheral blood, collected serially before and after atezolizumab treatment, underwent TCR sequencing. Durable clinical benefit was defined as progression-free survival longer than 6 months, and TCR features were also tested against progression-free and overall survival. In the same patients, pretreatment tumors underwent whole exome sequencing and RNA sequencing in addition to TCR sequencing. Durable clinical benefit was achieved by nine patients but not by the remaining 20. Pretreatment blood TCR-seq was available for 30 or so patients, at least one posttreatment blood collection was obtained for 25 or so patients, and tumor TCR-seq was available for 25 or so patients. The full study reports these points: Because the sample size was small (n ≈ 27) and many exploratory analyses were performed, the results are intended to be hypothesis-generating. A pretreatment peripheral blood TCR clonality below the median was linked to improved progression-free and overall survival. Among patients with durable benefit, tumor-associated TCR clones showed greater expansion in peripheral blood 3 weeks after treatment started (n = 22, p = 0.022).

The CDR3 sequence holds 16 residues, the cysteine and phenylalanine included. The retained sequence is limited to the CDR3, 48 bases, with the frame set at the first base. Synthetic TCR analog templates were spiked into each PCR so that absolute template abundance could be estimated from read counts. TCRbeta CDR3 regions were amplified from genomic DNA with bias-controlled V and J gene primers using the immunoSEQ assay. Sequencing of rearranged TCRbeta segments was performed at approximately 20X coverage. The authors' analysis ran thus. Clustering was used to correct sequencing errors, and CDR3s were annotated against IMGT to assign V, D and J genes. Out-of-frame and stop-codon sequences were excluded, and only productive TCRbeta rearrangements were used in downstream analyses. Clonality was computed as one minus Shannon entropy normalized by the log of the number of unique productive sequences. Clones differing between time points or between blood and tumor were identified by Fisher's exact test with Benjamini-Hochberg correction at adjusted p below 0.01. TCRdb retrieved this table from immuneACCESS and kept in-frame rearrangements only. Not all clones are present; in checked studies, unresolved V genes account for under half, and no reason is known for the remainder. For V, J and clone size, that table is used; D and trimming come from the DNA. For this sample there are about 130,000 clones; more than 75% appear just once. Roughly 2.3% of the sample is held by the ten biggest clonotypes.

Details on this clone: Its antigen is unknown. No much larger clone is present one base from it, and per-base qualities are unavailable.

The sample's time point label, decoded: peripheral blood 6 weeks after treatment start. A total of 29 patients with locally advanced or metastatic urothelial carcinoma, treated at Memorial Sloan Kettering on a trial protocol, made up the cohort. Peripheral blood mononuclear cells were collected from each patient pretreatment and during treatment, giving between 1 and 8 total time points per patient. The Qiagen DNeasy Blood extraction kit was used to purify genomic DNA from total PBMCs and tumor samples. PBMCs were collected pretreatment and during treatment and were isolated and stored as previously described.

The chain couples TRBV21-1 to TRBJ1-3. TRBV21-1 is deemed a pseudogene. The TCR was taken from a man between 50 and 59 years old with urothelial cancer. Sequenced material: PBMCs, taken around atezolizumab (anti-PD-L1) treatment. The CDR3 protein sequence reads: CASSMWGGERGNTIYF. The DNA is TGTGCCAGCAGTATGTGGGGAGGGGAACGTGGAAACACCATATATTTT.